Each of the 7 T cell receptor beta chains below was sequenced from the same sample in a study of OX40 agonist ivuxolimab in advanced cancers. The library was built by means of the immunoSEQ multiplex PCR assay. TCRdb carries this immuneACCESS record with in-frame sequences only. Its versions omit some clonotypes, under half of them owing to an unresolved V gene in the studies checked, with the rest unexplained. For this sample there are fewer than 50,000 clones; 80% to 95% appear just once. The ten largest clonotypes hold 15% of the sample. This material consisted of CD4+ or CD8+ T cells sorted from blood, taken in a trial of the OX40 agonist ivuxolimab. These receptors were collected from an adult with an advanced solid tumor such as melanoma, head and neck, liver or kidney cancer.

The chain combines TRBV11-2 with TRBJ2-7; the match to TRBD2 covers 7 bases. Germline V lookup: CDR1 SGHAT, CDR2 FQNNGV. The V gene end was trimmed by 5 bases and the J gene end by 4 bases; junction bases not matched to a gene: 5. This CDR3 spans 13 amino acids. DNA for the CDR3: TGTGCCAGCAGCCCGGGGAGGGGTTACGAGCAGTACTTC. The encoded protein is CASSPGRGYEQYF.

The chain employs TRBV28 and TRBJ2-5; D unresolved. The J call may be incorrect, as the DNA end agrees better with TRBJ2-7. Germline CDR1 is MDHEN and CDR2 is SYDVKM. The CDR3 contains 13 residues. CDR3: CASSFFGAYEQYF. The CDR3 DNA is TGTGCCAGCAGTTTTTTTGGAGCCTACGAGCAGTACTTC.

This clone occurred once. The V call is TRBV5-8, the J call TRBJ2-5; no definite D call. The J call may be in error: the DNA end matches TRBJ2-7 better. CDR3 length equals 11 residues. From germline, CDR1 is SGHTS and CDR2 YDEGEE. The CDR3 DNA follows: TGTGCCAGCAGCCTCGCCTACGAGCAGTACTTC. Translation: CASSLAYEQYF.

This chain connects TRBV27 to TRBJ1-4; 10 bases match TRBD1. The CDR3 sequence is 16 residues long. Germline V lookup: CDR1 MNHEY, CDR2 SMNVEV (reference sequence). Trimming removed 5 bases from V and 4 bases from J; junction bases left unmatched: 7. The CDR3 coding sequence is TGTGCCAGCAGTCCTCGACAGGGGGCCATTAATGAAAAACTGTTTTTT. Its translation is CASSPRQGAINEKLFF.

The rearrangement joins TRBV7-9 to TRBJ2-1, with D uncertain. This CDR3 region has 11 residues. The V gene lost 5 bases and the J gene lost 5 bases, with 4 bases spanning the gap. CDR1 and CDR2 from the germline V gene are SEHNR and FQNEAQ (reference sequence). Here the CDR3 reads CASSPDNEQFF. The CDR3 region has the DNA TGTGCCAGCAGCCCCGACAATGAGCAGTTCTTC.

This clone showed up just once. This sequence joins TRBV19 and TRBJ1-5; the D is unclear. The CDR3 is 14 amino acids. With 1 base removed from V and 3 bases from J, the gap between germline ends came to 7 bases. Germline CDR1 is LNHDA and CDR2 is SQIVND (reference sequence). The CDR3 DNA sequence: TGTGCCAGTAGTATAGTTGGGATCAATCAGCCCCAGCATTTT. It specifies CASSIVGINQPQHF. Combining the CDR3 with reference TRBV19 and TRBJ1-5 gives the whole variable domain DGGITQSPKYLFRKEGQNVTLSCEQNLNHDAMYWYRQDPGQGLRLIYYSQIVNDFQKGDIAEGYSVSREKKESFPLTVTSAQKNPTAFYLCASSIVGINQPQHFGDGTRLSIL.

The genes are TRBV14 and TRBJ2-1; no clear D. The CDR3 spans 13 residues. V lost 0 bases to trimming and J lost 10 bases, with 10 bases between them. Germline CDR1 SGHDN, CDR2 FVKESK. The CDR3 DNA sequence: TGTGCCAGCAGCCAAGATAGGCGACGGGAGCAGTTCTTC. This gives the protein CASSQDRRREQFF.